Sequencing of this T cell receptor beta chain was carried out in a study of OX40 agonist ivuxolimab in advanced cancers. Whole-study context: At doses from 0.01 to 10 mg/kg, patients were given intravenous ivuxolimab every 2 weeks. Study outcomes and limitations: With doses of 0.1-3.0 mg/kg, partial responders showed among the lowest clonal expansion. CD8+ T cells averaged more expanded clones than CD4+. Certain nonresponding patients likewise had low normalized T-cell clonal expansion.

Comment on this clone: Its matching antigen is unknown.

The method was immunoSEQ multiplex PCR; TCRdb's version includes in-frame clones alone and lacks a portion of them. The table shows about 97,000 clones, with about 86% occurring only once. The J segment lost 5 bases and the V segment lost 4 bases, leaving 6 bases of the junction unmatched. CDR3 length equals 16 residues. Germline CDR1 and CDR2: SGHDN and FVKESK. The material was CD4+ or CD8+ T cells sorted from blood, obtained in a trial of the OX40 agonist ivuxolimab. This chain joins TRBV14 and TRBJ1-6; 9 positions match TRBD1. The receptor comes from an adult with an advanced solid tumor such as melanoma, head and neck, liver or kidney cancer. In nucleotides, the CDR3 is TGTGCCAGCAGCCCCCGGACAGGGGTGGATAATTCACCCCTCCACTTT. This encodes CASSPRTGVDNSPLHF.